The rows below give T cell receptor beta chains drawn from one sample of a study of Tregs in tolerant kidney transplant recipients. Sequenced by immunoSEQ multiplex PCR; TCRdb stores in-frame clones only, minus some. The sample has tens of thousands of clones; 80% to 85% are singletons. The specimen sequenced was CD4+ T cells from blood. These receptors all come from a human donor in good health. Each CDR3 is given with its conserved first and last residue. The D gene is left open where the match is weak. Clone size, where shown, is once, few, many, or a class for clones that have expanded.

TRBV6-5	NA	TRBJ2-4	NA	CASSYGGGGADIQYF	TGTGCCAGCAGTTACGGCGGAGGGGGCGCGGACATTCAGTACTTC
TRBV19	TRBD1	TRBJ1-1	NA	CASSIDDQRGGTGRLNTEAFF	TGTGCCAGTAGTATAGATGATCAAAGGGGCGGGACAGGGCGGTTGAACACTGAAGCTTTCTTT
TRBV27	NA	TRBJ2-3	NA	CASSSLEQNTDTQYF	TGTGCCAGCAGTTCGCTAGAACAAAACACAGATACGCAGTATTTT
TRBV6-1	NA	TRBJ1-5	NA	CASSQGRGGPQHF	TGTGCCAGCAGTCAGGGACGGGGTGGGCCCCAGCATTTT
TRBV30	NA	TRBJ1-5	NA	CAWRRGTQPQHF	TGTGCCTGGAGGCGGGGAACTCAGCCCCAGCATTTT
TRBV6-5	TRBD1	TRBJ1-2	NA	CASSLQGDYGYTF	TGTGCCAGCAGCCTACAGGGGGACTATGGCTACACCTTC
TRBV7-9	NA	TRBJ2-2	NA	CASSTGQITGELFF	TGTGCCAGCAGCACCGGACAGATCACCGGGGAGCTGTTTTTT
TRBV4-1	NA	TRBJ1-1	NA	CASSQGTGRTEAFF	TGCGCCAGCAGCCAAGGTACAGGGCGCACTGAAGCTTTCTTT
TRBV2	NA	TRBJ2-1	NA	CADKTDQGGQRVFF	TGTGCCGACAAGACCGACCAAGGGGGGCAGAGAGTGTTCTTC
TRBV18	NA	TRBJ1-4	NA	CASSPRAEEKLFF	TGTGCCAGCTCACCACGGGCGGAGGAAAAACTGTTTTTT
TRBV30	NA	TRBJ2-5	NA	CASTEQGEETQYF	TGTGCCTCAACTGAACAGGGAGAAGAGACCCAGTACTTC
TRBV7-6	NA	TRBJ1-4	NA	CASSSRGSEKLFF	TGTGCCAGCAGCTCCAGGGGTAGCGAAAAACTGTTTTTT
TRBV5-5	TRBD1	TRBJ1-3	NA	CASSRFRDRANGNTIYF	TGTGCCAGCAGCCGTTTCCGGGACAGGGCCAATGGAAACACCATATATTTT
TRBV11-3	NA	TRBJ2-7	NA	CASSQDRTEQYF	TGTGCCAGCAGCCAGGACCGCACCGAGCAGTACTTC
TRBV18	NA	TRBJ2-3	NA	CASSPTDTQYF	TGTGCCAGCTCCCCCACAGATACGCAGTATTTT
TRBV6-5	NA	TRBJ1-5	NA	CASRDRRDQPQHF	TGTGCCAGCAGGGACCGACGGGATCAGCCCCAGCATTTT
TRBV15	NA	TRBJ2-7	NA	CATSRDPSRDEQYF	TGTGCCACCAGCAGAGATCCCTCCAGGGACGAGCAGTACTTC
TRBV6-5	NA	TRBJ2-1	NA	CASSYLPRGSYNEQFF	TGTGCCAGCAGTTACCTCCCTAGGGGCTCCTACAATGAGCAGTTCTTC
TRBV27	TRBD1	TRBJ2-4	NA	CASTAGQGQNIQYF	TGTGCCAGCACCGCGGGACAGGGACAAAACATTCAGTACTTC
TRBV7-2	NA	TRBJ1-2	NA	CASSLHLDIWGYTF	TGTGCCAGCAGCTTGCACTTGGACATCTGGGGCTACACCTTC
TRBV7-2	TRBD1	TRBJ1-5	few	CASSHGQGSQPQHF	TGTGCCAGCAGCCATGGACAGGGTAGTCAGCCCCAGCATTTT
TRBV11-2	NA	TRBJ2-6	few	CASGRVTGANVLTF	TGTGCCAGCGGCAGGGTAACTGGGGCCAACGTCCTGACTTTC
TRBV6-5	TRBD2	TRBJ2-1	once	CASSLAGGRDEQFF	TGTGCCAGCAGCCTAGCGGGGGGGAGGGATGAGCAGTTCTTC
TRBV7-2	NA	TRBJ2-2	NA	CASSIVGSDGELFF	TGTGCCAGCTCCATAGTTGGGTCCGACGGGGAGCTGTTTTTT
TRBV2	NA	TRBJ1-1	NA	CASSEVWNTEAFF	TGTGCCAGCAGTGAGGTCTGGAACACTGAAGCTTTCTTT